This T cell receptor beta chain was retrieved from a study of cytomegalovirus exposure and HLA in healthy donors. Study-level points and caveats: Reportedly, cytomegalovirus status was diagnosed with high sensitivity and specificity.

As for the donors, each was a healthy bone marrow donor. This PCR relied on a set of 60 Vbeta primers and 13 Jbeta primers. Clones were sequenced by immunoSEQ multiplex PCR, and TCRdb holds only the in-frame ones, with some missing. Of around 69,000 clones in the sample, around two thirds are singletons; the top ten hold 8.5% to 10%. On this clone: Its antigen is unknown.

This TCR was sampled from a woman aged 45-60 years in good health and CMV-seropositive. The sample comprised PBMCs.

The chain's CDR3 is CASSRDRGELFF. In nucleotides, the CDR3 is TGTGCCAGCAGCCGGGACAGAGGGGAGCTGTTTTTT. The genes are TRBV11-2 and TRBJ2-2; 7 bases are a match to TRBD1. Trimming cost V 5 bases and J 8 bases; bases outside gene matches: 2. In germline, CDR1 is SGHAT, CDR2 FQNNGV. CDR3 length: 12 residues.